Below, 20 T cell receptor beta chains from the same sample are listed, as sequenced in a study of identical twins. Each CDR3 protein gets one entry after TCRdb re-called the 5' RACE reads with MiXCR. The sample includes roughly 290,000 distinct CDR3 sequences, approximately 8.5% of them seen just once. The sample was also linked to a second study, of yellow fever vaccine responses in identical twins.

Sequencing was performed on memory (CD45RO+) T cells sorted from blood. The source of these receptors is a woman aged 18 to 35 in good health.

At least ten counts were recorded for this clonotype. The chain recombines TRBV5-1 with TRBJ2-5, with a possible D match to TRBD1 (6 bases). The CDR3 has 14 amino acids. Trimming took 1 base from V and 2 from J, leaving 9 bases between them. Germline CDR1 reads SGHRS; CDR2 reads YFSETQ. CDR3 in DNA: TGCGCCAGCAGCTTGACAGGGCCACAAGAGACCCAGTACTTC. Protein sequence: CASSLTGPQETQYF.

This clonotype was detected a few times. The CDR3 sequence: CASSISLGPRETQYF. The CDR3 DNA is TGTGCCAGTAGTATAAGTTTGGGGCCAAGAGAGACCCAGTACTTC. The chain is built from TRBV19 and TRBJ2-5; D perhaps matches TRBD1 (5 bases). CDR1 is LNHDA and CDR2 is SQIVND in the germline V gene (reference sequence). This CDR3 spans 15 amino acids. V was pared by 2 bases and J by 4 bases, with 14 bases between.

V usage is TRBV12-3 or TRBV12-4 and J usage is TRBJ2-4, with 7 bases identical to TRBD1. The CDR3 has 14 amino acids. The V gene end was trimmed by 6 bases and the J gene end by 3 bases; junction bases not matched to a gene: 5. For the CDR3, the DNA is TGTGCCAGCAGACGAACAGGGGACAAAAACATTCAGTACTTC. This translates into CASRRTGDKNIQYF.

This clonotype was observed a handful of times. V usage is TRBV7-9 and J usage is TRBJ2-3; no firm D call. The CDR3 spans 16 residues. The V gene's germline CDR1 is SEHNR and CDR2 FQNEAQ (reference sequence). Trimming shortened V by 2 bases and J by 2 bases, and 14 bases separated the two germline ends. In nucleotides, the CDR3 is TGTGCCAGCAGCTTACAGACATCTTTATACACAGATACGCAGTATTTT. Its protein is CASSLQTSLYTDTQYF.

In its sample, this clonotype was seen a few times. The chain couples TRBV24-1 to TRBJ2-3; D perhaps matches TRBD1 (6 bases). V was pared by 7 bases and J by 2 bases, with 12 bases between. The CDR3 runs to 14 residues. Looked up from germline, CDR1 is KGHDR and CDR2 is SFDVKD. The CDR3 loop is CATRETGNTDTQYF. The CDR3 DNA is TGTGCCACCAGGGAGACAGGCAACACAGATACGCAGTATTTT.

This clonotype was seen at least ten times. The chain is built from TRBV20-1 and TRBJ2-7, with D perhaps matching TRBD2 (6 bases). The germline V and J ends were trimmed by 1 base and 2 bases, with 12 bases remaining between them. The CDR3 consists of 14 residues. CDR1 is DFQATT, CDR2 SNEGSKA, per germline (reference sequence). The chain's CDR3 is CSARARTTPYEQYF. CDR3 nucleotides: TGCAGTGCTAGAGCCCGGACTACTCCCTACGAGCAGTACTTC.

This clonotype appeared many times. The chain combines TRBV24-1 with TRBJ2-1; no definite D call. Per germline, CDR1 KGHDR and CDR2 SFDVKD. The CDR3 is 13 amino acids. V lost 6 bases, J lost 6 bases, and 11 bases lay in between. For the CDR3, the DNA is TGTGCCACCAGTAAAAACGAGGTCAATGAGCAGTTCTTC. Translating gives CATSKNEVNEQFF.

The V and J genes are TRBV12-3 or TRBV12-4 and TRBJ2-6; 15 nucleotides agree with TRBD2. The trim removed 4 bases at V and 0 bases at J, leaving 1 base unmatched. This CDR3 region has 18 residues. The CDR3 DNA sequence: TGTGCCAGCAGTTGGACTAGCGGGGGGGGCTCTGGGGCCAACGTCCTGACTTTC. Translated: CASSWTSGGGSGANVLTF.

This clonotype occurred many times. The CDR3 DNA reads as TGCAGCGTTGAAACGGACGTTGAAAAACTGTTTTTT. Translating it yields CSVETDVEKLFF. V and J are TRBV29-1 and TRBJ1-4; D uncertain. Germline loops: CDR1 SQVTM, CDR2 ANQGSEA. The CDR3 is 12 amino acids. V was shortened by 2 bases and J by 7 bases, with 8 bases between the two germline ends.

This clonotype was observed many times. This chain uses TRBV5-1 with TRBJ2-5, with D possibly matching TRBD1 (8 bases). The germline CDR1 and CDR2 sequences are SGHRS and YFSETQ. Between the trimmed V and J ends, which lost 4 bases and 5 bases, there was a span of 12 bases. This CDR3 has 13 residues. The CDR3 DNA follows: TGCGCCAGCAGCACAGGGGGGGGTGAGACCCAGTACTTC. Its protein product is CASSTGGGETQYF.

In this sample, this clonotype turned up many times. The chain links TRBV5-1 to TRBJ2-3; no firm D call. Trimming removed 3 bases from V and 2 bases from J, with 13 bases in between. The CDR3 totals 15 residues. Germline values: CDR1 SGHRS, CDR2 YFSETQ. Here the CDR3 DNA reads TGCGCCAGCAGCTCGGCAGGTCTTCCCACAGATACGCAGTATTTT. It codes for CASSSAGLPTDTQYF.

Note on this clonotype: Relative to the germline gene, one junction end is altered; a read error may explain this. The V call is TRBV12-3 or TRBV12-4, the J call TRBJ2-1; D remains unclear. This CDR3 spans 12 amino acids. The CDR3 DNA reads as TGTGCCAGCAGTTTAGTTTTAGATGAGCAGTCCTTC. It is translated as CASSLVLDEQSF.

This clonotype was observed a few times. The chain joins TRBV20-1 to TRBJ2-1; 11 bases align to TRBD2. Per germline, CDR1 DFQATT and CDR2 SNEGSKA (reference sequence). After removal of 7 bases from V and 4 bases from J, the junction contained 12 bases not matched to a gene. CDR3 length: 16 residues. DNA for the CDR3: TGCAGTGGGAGTAGCGGGAGGGCCGTTAATTACAATGAGCAGTTCTTC. Amino acids: CSGSSGRAVNYNEQFF.

In its sample, this clonotype was seen many times. The V gene is TRBV12-3 or TRBV12-4, the J gene TRBJ2-7, with a weak D call TRBD1 (6 bases). The CDR3 contains 14 residues. V was shortened by 5 bases and J by 3 bases, with 14 bases between the two germline ends. This CDR3 reads CASSNGGGSYEQYF. The CDR3 nucleotides read TGTGCCAGCAGTAATGGGGGCGGAAGCTACGAGCAGTACTTC.

This clonotype was counted ten times or more. The chain links TRBV10-3 to TRBJ2-7, with D possibly being TRBD1 (6 bases). Germline V gene data show CDR1 as ENHRY and CDR2 as SYGVKD. The CDR3 has 14 residues. Between the trimmed V and J ends, which lost 5 bases and 0 bases, there was a span of 11 bases. In DNA, the CDR3 is TGTGCCATCAGTCCCGGGACATTCTCCTACGAGCAGTACTTC. It specifies CAISPGTFSYEQYF.

The chain joins TRBV5-5 to TRBJ1-3; D is undetermined. The CDR3 totals 16 residues. Trimming took off 0 bases at V and 2 bases at J, with 12 bases between the two ends. Germline lookup yields CDR1 SGHKS and CDR2 YYEKEE (reference sequence). In DNA, the CDR3 is TGTGCCAGCAGCTTGGAACTTGGCAGCGCTGGAAACACCATATATTTT. Its protein is CASSLELGSAGNTIYF.

The chain joins TRBV6-1 to TRBJ1-5, with D unclear. Germline loops: CDR1 MNHNS, CDR2 SASEGT. V was trimmed by 11 bases and J by 0 bases, leaving 20 bases between them. This CDR3 has 16 amino acids. The CDR3: CAASSGDIYSNQPQHF. The CDR3 DNA follows: TGTGCCGCCAGCAGTGGAGACATTTATAGCAATCAGCCCCAGCATTTT.

This clonotype has a handful of counts. The chain recombines TRBV2 with TRBJ1-1; D is uncertain. Germline V CDR1 and CDR2: SNHLY, FYNNEI. With 3 bases removed from V and 3 bases from J, the gap between germline ends came to 8 bases. There are 13 residues in the CDR3. CDR3 nucleotide sequence: TGTGCCAGCAGTGACGGTAGGGACACTGAAGCTTTCTTT. Translated: CASSDGRDTEAFF.

V and J are TRBV27 and TRBJ2-7; 10 nucleotides match TRBD2. Germline V lookup: CDR1 MNHEY, CDR2 SMNVEV (reference sequence). The CDR3 covers 16 residues. J was trimmed by 6 bases and V by 0 bases; bases with no gene match: 8. For the CDR3, the DNA is TGTGCCAGCAGTTTATCCATGGGACTAGCGAGGGGCGAGCAGTACTTC. As protein: CASSLSMGLARGEQYF.

The genes are TRBV24-1 and TRBJ2-1; D gene uncertain. Trimming shortened V by 3 bases and J by 6 bases, and 8 bases separated the two germline ends. The CDR3 has 13 amino acids. Germline CDR1 is KGHDR and CDR2 is SFDVKD. CDR3 loop: CATSDAGLNEQFF. Here the CDR3 DNA reads TGTGCCACCAGTGATGCAGGTCTCAATGAGCAGTTCTTC.